Below, 5 T cell receptor beta chains from the same sample are listed, as sequenced in a study of blood T cell repertoires in COVID-19. Assay used: immunoSEQ multiplex PCR; TCRdb lists only in-frame clones, some missing. The repertoire has roughly 150,000 clones, approximately 93% of them found once; the top ten carry 1.5% to 2.5%. The sequencing input was peripheral blood. The receptors stem from a woman aged 60-75 years with COVID-19, enrolled during active disease.

This clone occurred a few times. This chain connects TRBV3-1 (or the pseudogene TRBV3-2) to TRBJ1-2; D gene unclear. V dropped 0 bases and J dropped 9 bases, with 11 bases sitting between them. The CDR3 is 13 residues long. In germline, CDR1 is LGHDT, CDR2 YNNKEL (reference sequence). CDR3 bases: TGTGCCAGCAGCCAAGATCCAGGAACAAGCTACACCTTC. The encoded protein is CASSQDPGTSYTF.

Written as DNA, the CDR3 is TGTGCCAGCAGCTTAGGGCAGGGTGGGAACACTGAAGCTTTCTTT. Its translation: CASSLGQGGNTEAFF. J is TRBJ1-1 and V is TRBV7-9; D perhaps matches TRBD1 (5 bases). Trimming left V 1 base short and J 1 base short, with 10 bases between. This CDR3 is 15 amino acids long. CDR1 is SEHNR, CDR2 FQNEAQ, per germline (reference sequence).

The gene calls are TRBV3-1 (or the pseudogene TRBV3-2) and TRBJ2-7, with TRBD1 as a possible D gene (6 bases). Trimming shortened V by 3 bases and J by 0 bases, and 30 bases separated the two germline ends. Germline lookup yields CDR1 LGHDT and CDR2 YNNKEL (reference sequence). There are 21 residues in the CDR3. The CDR3, as DNA: TGTGCCAGCAGCCATCAGTTCAGGGGCGGAAGAAAATTGGGGTGCTCCTACGAGCAGTACTTC. It is translated as CASSHQFRGGRKLGCSYEQYF.

The CDR3, as DNA: TGTGCCAGCTCACCACGGCAGATTAATGAAAAACTGTTTTTT. Its translation is CASSPRQINEKLFF. This chain links TRBV18 with TRBJ1-4; D ambiguous. V shed 1 base and J shed 4 bases, with 7 bases lying between them. The germline V gene encodes CDR1 KGHSH and CDR2 LQKENI. The CDR3 runs 14 residues.

The chain links TRBV5-1 to TRBJ1-1, with D possibly matching TRBD1 (6 bases). V was cut by 4 bases and J by 4 bases, with 14 bases left in between. The CDR3 sequence is 14 residues long. CDR1 is SGHRS and CDR2 is YFSETQ in the germline V gene. CDR3 sequence (DNA): TGCGCCAGCAGCCCCCAGGGGTTGGGCACTGAAGCTTTCTTT. Its translation: CASSPQGLGTEAFF.